Described below is a single TCR beta chain sequence and its context. The target antigen is unknown. Trimming cost V 0 bases and J 8 bases; bases outside gene matches: 16. The CDR3 totals 18 residues. Germline V gene sequence: CDR1 SGHKS, CDR2 YYEKEE (reference sequence). The method was immunoSEQ multiplex PCR; TCRdb's version includes in-frame clones alone and lacks a portion of them. The table shows approximately 22,000 clones, with approximately 93% occurring only once. The data were obtained in a study of T cell clones after liver transplantation. Study details: At least one year of complete immunosuppression withdrawal without enzymes over twice normal defined tolerance.

General study results and limits: Low donor cell numbers restricted donor-reactive repertoire measurement in a couple of subjects. These preliminary findings come from unstandardized post-transplant sampling times. Graft donor-reactive T cells possibly entered the graft instead of undergoing deletion.

The sequencing here drew on CD8+ T cells from blood, taken approximately 26 months after liver transplant. The TCR originated in a human patient who received a liver transplant. A share of the T cells may be of graft donor origin. This sequence joins TRBV5-5 and TRBJ2-1, with 8 bases matching TRBD2. CDR3 DNA sequence: TGTGCCAGCAGCTTGGCCTTTACTAGCGGAATGGTTGGCCATGAGCAGTTCTTC. The encoded protein is CASSLAFTSGMVGHEQFF.